Listed below are T cell receptor beta chains from one sample, sequenced in a study of beta chain features in type 1 diabetes. Generated by immunoSEQ multiplex PCR, the TCRdb table keeps only in-frame clones and is missing some. The sample lists 150,000 to 200,000 clones, 6.5% to 8.5% occurring once. Specimen: central memory CD4+ T cells from blood. The origin of the receptors is a woman aged 18 to 35 with type 1 diabetes. CDR3s include the opening cysteine and the closing phenylalanine or tryptophan. A D gene is named only where the DNA matches it firmly. The listing skips clone size in some rows; elsewhere it reads once, few, many or a size class.

cdr3_nt: TGTGCCAGCAGCTTAACCAGACAGTATGGCTACACCTTC; cdr3_aa: CASSLTRQYGYTF; d_call: -; cdr3_length: 13; clone_size: few; v_call: TRBV11-2; j_call: TRBJ1-2
cdr3_nt: TGTGCCAGCAGTTTGGCAGGGGAAGCTTTCTTT; cdr3_aa: CASSLAGEAFF; d_call: -; cdr3_length: 11; clone_size: -; v_call: TRBV28; j_call: TRBJ1-1
cdr3_nt: TGTGCCAGCAGCCCTGGTGGTAGGGGTTACAATGAGCAGTTCTTC; cdr3_aa: CASSPGGRGYNEQFF; d_call: -; cdr3_length: 15; clone_size: few; v_call: TRBV28; j_call: TRBJ2-1
cdr3_nt: TGTGCCAGCACCTCACAGGGGGCGTGGGGCTACACCTTC; cdr3_aa: CASTSQGAWGYTF; d_call: TRBD1; cdr3_length: 13; clone_size: -; v_call: TRBV28; j_call: TRBJ1-2
cdr3_nt: TGTGCCAGCAGCCTAATGCTGTCTGATACGCAGTATTTT; cdr3_aa: CASSLMLSDTQYF; d_call: -; cdr3_length: 13; clone_size: -; v_call: TRBV7-2; j_call: TRBJ2-3
cdr3_nt: TGTGCCACCAGTCCCGACAGGGGAAAAGAGACCCAGTACTTC; cdr3_aa: CATSPDRGKETQYF; d_call: TRBD1; cdr3_length: 14; clone_size: -; v_call: TRBV15; j_call: TRBJ2-5
cdr3_nt: TGTGCCAGCTCACCAGGACTAGCGGGTACCTACGAGCAGTACTTC; cdr3_aa: CASSPGLAGTYEQYF; d_call: TRBD2; cdr3_length: 15; clone_size: few; v_call: TRBV18; j_call: TRBJ2-7
cdr3_nt: TGTGCCATCGCCAGCTCTGGGGCCAACGTCCTGACTTTC; cdr3_aa: CAIASSGANVLTF; d_call: -; cdr3_length: 13; clone_size: many; v_call: TRBV28; j_call: TRBJ2-6
cdr3_nt: TGTGCCAGCAGCTTGGTCAGGGCTGATTCACCCCTCCACTTT; cdr3_aa: CASSLVRADSPLHF; d_call: -; cdr3_length: 14; clone_size: -; v_call: TRBV7-8; j_call: TRBJ1-6
cdr3_nt: TGCGCCAGCAGCCAGGAAAGGGGTTTGGTCGGGGAGCTGTTTTTT; cdr3_aa: CASSQERGLVGELFF; d_call: -; cdr3_length: 15; clone_size: few; v_call: TRBV4-3; j_call: TRBJ2-2
cdr3_nt: TGTGCCAGCAGCCCTGGACAGGGTGGTGGGGAGCTGTTTTTT; cdr3_aa: CASSPGQGGGELFF; d_call: TRBD1; cdr3_length: 14; clone_size: -; v_call: TRBV11-2; j_call: TRBJ2-2
cdr3_nt: TGTGCCAGCAGCTCCCCGGGGTCCACCAGCGGGAGTTTGTACGAGCAGTACTTC; cdr3_aa: CASSSPGSTSGSLYEQYF; d_call: TRBD2; cdr3_length: 18; clone_size: -; v_call: TRBV7-2; j_call: TRBJ2-7
cdr3_nt: TGTGCCAGTCGGACTTCCGGGACAGCTAATGAAAAACTGTTTTTT; cdr3_aa: CASRTSGTANEKLFF; d_call: TRBD1; cdr3_length: 15; clone_size: -; v_call: TRBV7-9; j_call: TRBJ1-4
cdr3_nt: TGTGCCAGCAGCTTAATAGACAACAATGAGCAGTTCTTC; cdr3_aa: CASSLIDNNEQFF; d_call: -; cdr3_length: 13; clone_size: few; v_call: TRBV7-2; j_call: TRBJ2-1
cdr3_nt: TGCGCCAGCAGTGTACAGGCAGAGGGGGGGCGCCAAGAGACCCAGTACTTC; cdr3_aa: CASSVQAEGGRQETQYF; d_call: -; cdr3_length: 17; clone_size: few; v_call: TRBV10-2; j_call: TRBJ2-5
cdr3_nt: TGTGCCAGCAGCTTAAGTCTTGCGGGAAACAATCAGCCCCAGCATTTT; cdr3_aa: CASSLSLAGNNQPQHF; d_call: -; cdr3_length: 16; clone_size: few; v_call: TRBV7-2; j_call: TRBJ1-5
cdr3_nt: TGTGCCAGCAGACGCGGCACTGAAGCTTTCTTT; cdr3_aa: CASRRGTEAFF; d_call: -; cdr3_length: 11; clone_size: -; v_call: TRBV28; j_call: TRBJ1-1
cdr3_nt: TGTGCCAGCAGCTTAACGGGACTAGCGGGAAGCACAGATACGCAGTATTTT; cdr3_aa: CASSLTGLAGSTDTQYF; d_call: TRBD2; cdr3_length: 17; clone_size: few; v_call: TRBV7-3; j_call: TRBJ2-3
cdr3_nt: TGTGCCAGCAGCTTAGTACACATGAACACTGAAGCTTTCTTT; cdr3_aa: CASSLVHMNTEAFF; d_call: -; cdr3_length: 14; clone_size: -; v_call: TRBV7-9; j_call: TRBJ1-1
cdr3_nt: TGTGCCAGCAGCTCCGATGAGGCTGAGAACACCGGGGAGCTGTTTTTT; cdr3_aa: CASSSDEAENTGELFF; d_call: -; cdr3_length: 16; clone_size: few; v_call: TRBV5-6; j_call: TRBJ2-2
cdr3_nt: TGTGCCAGCAGCTTGCGAGTTCAGCAGTTCTTC; cdr3_aa: CASSLRVQQFF; d_call: -; cdr3_length: 11; clone_size: few; v_call: TRBV7-2; j_call: TRBJ2-1
cdr3_nt: TGCGCCAGCAGTCAAACACAGGCATCTGGGGCCAACGTCCTGACTTTC; cdr3_aa: CASSQTQASGANVLTF; d_call: -; cdr3_length: 16; clone_size: few; v_call: TRBV23-1; j_call: TRBJ2-6
cdr3_nt: TGTGCCAGCAGCTTCAGTACAGGGGGCCAAGAGACCCAGTACTTC; cdr3_aa: CASSFSTGGQETQYF; d_call: TRBD1; cdr3_length: 15; clone_size: few; v_call: TRBV11-2; j_call: TRBJ2-5